The 5 T cell receptor beta chains presented below share a single source sample, sequenced in a study of blood T cell repertoires in COVID-19. Profiled with immunoSEQ multiplex PCR; TCRdb holds only in-frame clones, not every one. Seen here are some 200,000 clones, roughly 80% observed once, and the top ten hold about 6%. Sequenced sample: peripheral blood. Receptor source: a woman in her thirties or forties with acute or convalescent COVID-19.

This chain connects TRBV28 to TRBJ1-3; the D is unclear. CDR1 is MDHEN, CDR2 SYDVKM, per germline. This CDR3 is 15 amino acids long. With 1 base removed from V and 2 bases from J, the gap between germline ends came to 9 bases. The CDR3 DNA is TGTGCCAGCAGTTTATTGTCTACCACTGGAAACACCATATATTTT. This encodes CASSLLSTTGNTIYF.

This clone was recorded once. This chain links TRBV18 with TRBJ1-2; 7 nucleotides align to TRBD1. This CDR3 is built from 14 residues. Trimming at V came to 5 bases and at J to 4 bases, leaving 7 bases not matched to a gene. CDR1 KGHSH and CDR2 LQKENI come from the germline V gene. The CDR3 DNA sequence: TGTGCCAGCTCAGGTGGACAGGAGGCCTATGGCTACACCTTC. Its protein product is CASSGGQEAYGYTF.

This clone was counted between two and nine times. V usage is TRBV7-9 and J usage is TRBJ1-4; no definite D call. Per the germline V gene, CDR1 is SEHNR and CDR2 is FQNEAQ (reference sequence). Trimming cost V 5 bases and J 4 bases, with 11 bases left between them. This CDR3 is 14 amino acids long. The CDR3 spells CASSPSRSNEKLFF. CDR3 DNA: TGTGCCAGCAGCCCGAGTAGAAGTAATGAAAAACTGTTTTTT.

The chain combines TRBV11-2 with TRBJ1-1, with 7 bases aligning to TRBD1. Germline CDR1 and CDR2: SGHAT and FQNNGV. The ends lost 3 bases at V and 4 bases at J; junction bases unmatched: 5. The length of the CDR3 is 14 residues. The CDR3 region is CASSFSRGSTEAFF. Here the CDR3 DNA reads TGTGCCAGCAGCTTTTCCAGGGGGAGCACTGAAGCTTTCTTT.

The chain couples TRBV2 to TRBJ2-3, with no clear D. The CDR3 extends over 15 amino acids. From germline, CDR1 is SNHLY and CDR2 FYNNEI. Trimming pared 7 bases from V and 6 bases from J, leaving 20 bases between. The CDR3 protein is CASIPLVFSSDTQYF. The CDR3 DNA is TGTGCCAGCATCCCCCTAGTCTTTTCGTCGGATACGCAGTATTTT.